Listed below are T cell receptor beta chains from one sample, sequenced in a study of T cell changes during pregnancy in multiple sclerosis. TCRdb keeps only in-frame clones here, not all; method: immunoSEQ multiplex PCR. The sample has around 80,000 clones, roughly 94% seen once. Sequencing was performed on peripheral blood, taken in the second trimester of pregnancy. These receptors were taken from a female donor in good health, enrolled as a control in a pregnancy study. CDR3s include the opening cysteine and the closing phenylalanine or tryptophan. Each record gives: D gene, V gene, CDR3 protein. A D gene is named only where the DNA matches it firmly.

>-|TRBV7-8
CASSPLGSSYEQYF
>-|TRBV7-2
CASSLYSGPTYNEQFF
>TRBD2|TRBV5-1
CASSYTGTSGSSEQFF
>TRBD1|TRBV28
CASRSTGRNGYTF
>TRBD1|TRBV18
CASSKTGGSTYEQYF
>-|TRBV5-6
CASSLGAGETQYF
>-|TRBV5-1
CASSSGSSDTQYF
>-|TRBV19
CASSTILTVYQETQYF
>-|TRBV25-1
CASNRGGSYNSPLHF
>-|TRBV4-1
CASSQDGTEAFF
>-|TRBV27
CASRSPYEQYF
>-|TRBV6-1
CASPNRGGRNTEAFF
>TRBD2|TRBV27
CASSFGTSAYNEQFF
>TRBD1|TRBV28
CASSPGQGASTEAFF
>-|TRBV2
CASSGSDQETQYF
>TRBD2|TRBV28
CASSLYRLAGGHNEQFF
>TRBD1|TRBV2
CASSTTARGPSSYNEQFF
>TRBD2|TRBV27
CASPLAGAREQYF
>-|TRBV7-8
CASSSPGQPQHF